Listed below are T cell receptor beta chains from one sample, sequenced in a study of T cell responses to AZD1222 COVID-19 vaccine. TCRdb keeps only in-frame clones here, not all; method: immunoSEQ multiplex PCR. Of some 130,000 clones in the sample, about 91% were seen once. Here the sequenced sample was peripheral blood, taken on day 0 of AZD1222 vaccination. The receptor source for this set is an adult in good health. Both conserved end residues are trimmed from each CDR3.

V gene	J gene	CDR3 protein
TRBV5-1	TRBJ1-5	ASSLEGISNQPQH
TRBV2	TRBJ1-2	ASSERGRGYGYT
TRBV18	TRBJ1-5	ASSRTGAPIGNQPQH
TRBV13	TRBJ1-2	ASSRSSFYGYT
TRBV5-1	TRBJ1-2	ASSEDGGSFYGYT
TRBV2	TRBJ2-7	ASSAGYEQY
TRBV4-1	TRBJ1-5	ASSPQLDWGNQPQH
TRBV15	TRBJ2-2	ATSRERGQGAGELF
TRBV7-2	TRBJ1-2	ASSLALDPSPDT
TRBV10-3	TRBJ1-2	AISDPGQGNYGYT
TRBV12-3/TRBV12-4	TRBJ2-1	ASSLGDEQF
TRBV19	TRBJ1-2	ASSNSMGGVVGGYT
TRBV13	TRBJ2-7	ASSRILQGFREQY
TRBV2	TRBJ1-3	ASSEGFRAGNTIY
TRBV3-1/TRBV3-2	TRBJ1-3	ASSYGHSGNTIY
TRBV30	TRBJ1-1	AWSSGGASPNTEAF
TRBV28	TRBJ1-1	ASSRMRAGGSAEAF
TRBV10-2	TRBJ2-1	ATALNEQF
TRBV7-2	TRBJ1-4	ASSLGGGASNEKLF
TRBV7-2	TRBJ2-1	ASSPTGDPFNEQF
TRBV6-9	TRBJ1-5	ASSSPNQPQH
TRBV12-3/TRBV12-4	TRBJ1-1	ASSTIGTEAF
TRBV7-3	TRBJ2-1	ASSRTGGRLDEQF
TRBV6-1	TRBJ1-5	ASSEDGGSLISQPQH
TRBV27	TRBJ2-1	ASTSGTSGHNEQF
TRBV2	TRBJ1-5	ASKSRVTLQPQH
TRBV5-1	TRBJ1-2	ASSPTSNPIRSRGYT
TRBV7-9	TRBJ1-2	ASSQGQTSYGYT